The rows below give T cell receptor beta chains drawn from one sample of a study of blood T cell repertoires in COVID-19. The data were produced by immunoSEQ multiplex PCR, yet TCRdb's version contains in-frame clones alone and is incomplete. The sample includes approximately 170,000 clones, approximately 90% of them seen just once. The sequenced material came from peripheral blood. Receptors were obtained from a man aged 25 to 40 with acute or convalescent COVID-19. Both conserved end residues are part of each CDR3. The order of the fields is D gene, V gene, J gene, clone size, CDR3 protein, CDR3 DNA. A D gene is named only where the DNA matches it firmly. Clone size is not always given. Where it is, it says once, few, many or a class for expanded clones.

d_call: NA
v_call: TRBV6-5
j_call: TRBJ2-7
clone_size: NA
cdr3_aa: CASSYSRTNSYEQYF
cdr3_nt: TGTGCCAGCAGTTACTCTAGGACTAACTCCTACGAGCAGTACTTC

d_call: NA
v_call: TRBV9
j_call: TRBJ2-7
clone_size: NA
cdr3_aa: CASSIGEGIPYEQYF
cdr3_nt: TGTGCCAGCAGCATAGGAGAGGGTATCCCCTACGAGCAGTACTTC

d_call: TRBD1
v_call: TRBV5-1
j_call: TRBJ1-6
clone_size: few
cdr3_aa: CASSRLDRDNSPLHF
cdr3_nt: TGCGCCAGCAGCCGATTAGACAGGGATAATTCACCCCTCCACTTT

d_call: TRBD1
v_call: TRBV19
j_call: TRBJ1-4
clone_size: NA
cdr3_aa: CASSNIGTGDEKLFF
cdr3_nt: TGTGCCAGTAGTAATATTGGGACAGGGGACGAAAAACTGTTTTTT

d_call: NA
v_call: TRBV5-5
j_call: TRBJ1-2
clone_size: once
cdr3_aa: CASSPGTGDYGYTF
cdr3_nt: TGTGCCAGCAGCCCGGGGACGGGAGACTATGGCTACACCTTC

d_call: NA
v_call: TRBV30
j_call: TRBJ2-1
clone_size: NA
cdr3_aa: CAWAGEGGYNEQFF
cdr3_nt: TGTGCCTGGGCAGGGGAGGGCGGCTACAATGAGCAGTTCTTC

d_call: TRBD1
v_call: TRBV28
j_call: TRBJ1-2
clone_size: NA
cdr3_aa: CASSSPGTVQLGHYGYTF
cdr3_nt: TGTGCCAGCAGTTCTCCCGGGACAGTCCAATTAGGACACTATGGCTACACCTTC

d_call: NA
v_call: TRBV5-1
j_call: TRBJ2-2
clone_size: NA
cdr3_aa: CASSLADTGELFF
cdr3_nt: TGCGCCAGCAGCTTGGCTGACACCGGGGAGCTGTTTTTT

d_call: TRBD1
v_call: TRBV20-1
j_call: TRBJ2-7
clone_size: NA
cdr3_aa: CSASRLQGDDEQYF
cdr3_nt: TGCAGTGCTAGTAGACTACAGGGGGACGACGAGCAGTACTTC

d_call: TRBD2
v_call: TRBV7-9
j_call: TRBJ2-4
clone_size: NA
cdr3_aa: CASSTTGTSGHIQYF
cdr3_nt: TGTGCCAGCAGCACAACCGGGACTAGCGGACACATTCAGTACTTC

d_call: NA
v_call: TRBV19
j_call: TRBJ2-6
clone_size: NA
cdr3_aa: CASSDLRGQANVLTF
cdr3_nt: TGTGCCAGTAGTGACCTCAGGGGACAGGCCAACGTCCTGACTTTC

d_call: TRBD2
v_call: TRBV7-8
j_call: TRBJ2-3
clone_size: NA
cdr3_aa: CASSPKAGGPVSTDTQYF
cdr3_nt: TGTGCCAGCAGCCCAAAAGCGGGGGGGCCCGTTTCCACAGATACGCAGTATTTT

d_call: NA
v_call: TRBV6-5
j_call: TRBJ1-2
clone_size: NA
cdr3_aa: CASNLGLNYGYTF
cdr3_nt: TGTGCCAGCAACCTCGGACTTAACTATGGCTACACCTTC